This passage covers 21 T cell receptor beta chains from one sample sequenced in a study of T cell repertoires in cytomegalovirus infection. MiXCR, applied by TCRdb to the reads, yields one record per CDR3 protein. The sample holds 700,000 to 850,000 distinct CDR3 sequences, approximately 29% seen once. The antigens these receptors bind are not known. The specimen comprised cultured CD8+ T cells from PBMCs, sampled from culture after CMV antigen stimulation. The receptor set was obtained from a human donor in good health (CMV status not recorded). Some clones in this sample may be carry-over from other donors' samples.

The table lists this clonotype with many counts. The chain uses TRBV4-1 and TRBJ1-6; D uncertain. Trimming removed 0 bases at V and 7 bases at J, with 31 bases between. This CDR3 has 22 amino acids. Germline V gives CDR1 MGHRA, CDR2 YSYEKL. The chain's CDR3 is CASSQDRSGEPVTFWWNSPLHF. The CDR3 DNA sequence: TGCGCCAGCAGCCAAGATCGATCTGGGGAACCGGTTACCTTCTGGTGGAATTCACCCCTCCACTTT.

The V gene is TRBV13, the J gene TRBJ1-3; tentatively, D is TRBD1 (5 bases). V was trimmed by 1 base and J by 0 bases, leaving 7 bases between them. The germline CDR1 and CDR2 sequences are PRHDT and FYEKMQ (reference sequence). The CDR3 has 15 residues. DNA for the CDR3: TGTGCCAGCAGCTTAGAACAGGACTCTGGAAACACCATATATTTT. This sequence encodes CASSLEQDSGNTIYF. Combining the CDR3 with reference TRBV13 and TRBJ1-3 gives the whole variable domain AAGVIQSPRHLIKEKRETATLKCYPIPRHDTVYWYQQGPGQDPQFLISFYEKMQSDKGSIPDRFSAQQFSDYHSELNMSSLELGDSALYFCASSLEQDSGNTIYFGEGSWLTVV.

This clonotype was seen repeatedly, ten times or more. CDR3 region: CASSLRPTGPNTEAFF. The CDR3 nucleotides are TGTGCCAGCAGCTTACGCCCGACAGGGCCTAACACTGAAGCTTTCTTT. This chain connects TRBV7-8 to TRBJ1-1, with 7 bases that match TRBD1. This CDR3 is 16 amino acids long. Germline CDR1 SGHVS, CDR2 FQNEAQ. Losses at the gene ends were 2 bases for V and 2 bases for J; bases not matched to a gene: 8.

This clonotype was detected many times. The rearrangement uses TRBV2 and TRBJ2-2; tentatively, D is TRBD1 or TRBD2 (7 bases each). Trimming took off 7 bases at V and 5 bases at J, with 14 bases between the two ends. Germline lookup yields CDR1 SNHLY and CDR2 FYNNEI. The CDR3 loop spans 14 amino acids. In DNA, the CDR3 is TGTGCCAGCATAACCAGGGGGGGGACCGGGGAGCTGTTTTTT. It is translated as CASITRGGTGELFF.

Only a few counts were recorded for this clonotype. This chain joins TRBV7-9 and TRBJ1-2; D may be TRBD1 (5 bases). The CDR3 length is 11 residues. V lost 1 base and J lost 9, with 6 bases in between. Germline assignment: CDR1 SEHNR and CDR2 FQNEAQ (reference sequence). In DNA, the CDR3 is TGTGCCAGCAGCTTAGACAGGCGCTACACCTTC. Its translation: CASSLDRRYTF.

This chain links TRBV20-1 with TRBJ2-7; weak D call: TRBD2 (5 bases). The germline V and J ends were trimmed by 3 bases and 0 bases, with 9 bases remaining between them. Germline CDR1 is DFQATT and CDR2 is SNEGSKA (reference sequence). The CDR3 length is 13 residues. The CDR3 DNA follows: TGCAGTGCTAGGTCCGGGAACTCCTACGAGCAGTACTTC. This gives the protein CSARSGNSYEQYF.

V and J are TRBV5-4 and TRBJ2-1, with D perhaps matching TRBD1 or TRBD2 (5 bases each). The CDR3 is 15 residues long. Germline assignment: CDR1 SGHNT and CDR2 YYREEE (reference sequence). V was cut by 1 base and J by 10 bases, with 18 bases left in between. CDR3 protein: CASSLSGRENTEQFF. The CDR3 bases are TGTGCCAGCAGCTTGTCCGGCAGGGAGAATACCGAGCAGTTCTTC.

Remarks on this clonotype: This may come from a read error, since a much larger clone is one base off. CDR3 coding DNA: TGTACCAGCAGCCCGACGGACTACTATAATTCACCCCTCCACTTT. It translates to CTSSPTDYYNSPLHF. The chain joins TRBV7-2 to TRBJ1-6, with D unclear. The germline V gene encodes CDR1 SGHTA and CDR2 FQGNSA. The CDR3 length is 15 residues. Trimming removed 5 bases from V and 3 bases from J, with 11 bases in between.

This clonotype was counted a few times. This chain uses TRBV13 with TRBJ2-2, with 9 bases lining up with TRBD1. Germline CDR1 PRHDT, CDR2 FYEKMQ (reference sequence). The CDR3 is 15 amino acids. Germline trimming cut 4 bases from V and 4 bases from J; bases unmatched to any gene: 4. The CDR3 region has the DNA TGTGCCAGCAGCTGGGGACAGGGTGGCACCGGGGAGCTGTTTTTT. Residues: CASSWGQGGTGELFF.

In its sample, this clonotype was seen a few times. The gene calls are TRBV6-1 and TRBJ1-5, with D unclear. The length of the CDR3 is 15 residues. Germline CDR1 reads MNHNS; CDR2 reads SASEGT. V was cut by 7 bases and J by 0 bases, with 13 bases left in between. In DNA, the CDR3 is TGTGCCAGCAATGACGATTCCTATAGCAATCAGCCCCAGCATTTT. It translates to CASNDDSYSNQPQHF.

This clonotype appeared a few times. The chain links TRBV7-6 to TRBJ2-2, with TRBD2 identical over 10 bases. Germline V gene data show CDR1 as SGHVS and CDR2 as FNYEAQ. The trim removed 4 bases at V and 4 bases at J, leaving 6 bases unmatched. The CDR3 runs to 16 residues. The CDR3 sequence: CASSSSGGVRTGELFF. The CDR3 region has the DNA TGTGCCAGCAGCTCTAGCGGGGGAGTCCGCACCGGGGAGCTGTTTTTT.

The CDR3 region is CASSFGTSFDYNEQFF. The CDR3 DNA reads as TGTGCCAGCAGCTTTGGGACTAGCTTCGACTACAATGAGCAGTTCTTC. The chain combines TRBV7-6 with TRBJ2-1, with 9 positions matching TRBD2. Germline trimming cut 3 bases from V and 3 bases from J; bases unmatched to any gene: 6. This CDR3 region has 16 residues. Germline-derived CDR1 and CDR2 are SGHVS and FNYEAQ.

The CDR3 here is CASSQERAGANVLTF. CDR3 bases: TGCGCCAGCAGCCAAGAACGGGCTGGGGCCAACGTCCTGACTTTC. The chain joins TRBV4-1 to TRBJ2-6; D ambiguous. The CDR3 has 15 amino acids. V was trimmed by 0 bases and J by 2 bases, leaving 5 bases between them. The germline CDR1 and CDR2 sequences are MGHRA and YSYEKL.

The chain recombines TRBV28 with TRBJ2-5; 8 nucleotides agree with TRBD1. V dropped 6 bases and J dropped 3; count of bases not matched to a gene: 6. The CDR3 totals 14 residues. CDR1 is MDHEN, CDR2 SYDVKM, per germline. The DNA for the CDR3 is TGTGCCAGCAGACCCCCGGACAGGGAAGAGACCCAGTACTTC. Its protein is CASRPPDREETQYF.

V usage is TRBV24-1 and J usage is TRBJ2-1; TRBD2 might be the D (5 bases). Germline CDR1 reads KGHDR; CDR2 reads SFDVKD. This CDR3 contains 15 residues. The V gene lost 3 bases and the J gene lost 5 bases, with 13 bases spanning the gap. Here the CDR3 reads CATSDPATTNNEQFF. DNA for the CDR3: TGTGCCACCAGTGATCCCGCGACTACTAACAATGAGCAGTTCTTC.

J is TRBJ2-6 and V is TRBV27; possible D gene TRBD1, 5 bases. CDR3 length equals 17 residues. Germline assignment: CDR1 MNHEY and CDR2 SMNVEV (reference sequence). V lost 7 bases, J lost 1 base, and 17 bases lay in between. CDR3: CASTIQGLSSGANVLTF. CDR3 coding DNA: TGTGCCAGCACGATTCAGGGTCTTAGTTCTGGGGCCAACGTCCTGACTTTC.

The chain is built from TRBV11-2 and TRBJ2-3, with TRBD2 identical over 11 bases. This CDR3 region has 16 residues. From germline, CDR1 is SGHAT and CDR2 FQNNGV. Trimming at V came to 6 bases and at J to 5 bases, leaving 10 bases not matched to a gene. The chain's CDR3 is CASSQLLAGGIDTQYF. The CDR3 DNA is TGTGCCAGCAGTCAACTCCTAGCGGGGGGAATAGATACGCAGTATTTT.

In its sample, this clonotype was seen many times. The chain links TRBV12-3 or TRBV12-4 to TRBJ2-3; D not certain. The CDR3 has 14 amino acids. V gave up 5 bases and J gave up 2 bases, with 11 bases separating them. The CDR3 DNA sequence: TGTGCCAGCAGTCAAAGGCTCCTCACAGATACGCAGTATTTT. This codes for CASSQRLLTDTQYF.

The V call is TRBV29-1, the J call TRBJ1-2; no definite D call. Trimming removed 3 bases at V and 5 bases at J, with 7 bases between. Germline V gene data show CDR1 as SQVTM and CDR2 as ANQGSEA. This CDR3 spans 11 amino acids. The chain's CDR3 is CSVEQRYGYTF. For the CDR3, the DNA is TGCAGCGTTGAGCAGCGATATGGCTACACCTTC. Based on the CDR3 plus reference TRBV29-1 and TRBJ1-2, the full variable domain is SAVISQKPSRDICQRGTSLTIQCQVDSQVTMMFWYRQQPGQSLTLIATANQGSEATYESGFVIDKFPISRPNLTFSTLTVSNMSPEDSSIYLCSVEQRYGYTFGSGTRLTVV.

This clonotype was seen only a few times. The rearrangement links TRBV7-9 to TRBJ2-3; 8 positions match TRBD1. Germline assignment: CDR1 SEHNR and CDR2 FQNEAQ (reference sequence). Losses at the gene ends were 5 bases for V and 3 bases for J; bases not matched to a gene: 7. The CDR3 has 15 amino acids. In DNA, the CDR3 is TGTGCCAGCAGCACCTGGACAGGGCTTACAGATACGCAGTATTTT. Protein sequence: CASSTWTGLTDTQYF. Complete variable domain (other parts from reference TRBV7-9 and TRBJ2-3): DTGVSQNPRHKITKRGQNVTFRCDPISEHNRLYWYRQTLGQGPEFLTYFQNEAQLEKSRLLSDRFSAERPKGSFSTLEIQRTEQGDSAMYLCASSTWTGLTDTQYFGPGTRLTVL.

This clonotype was seen a handful of times. The chain is built from TRBV20-1 and TRBJ2-3; 8 nucleotides agree with TRBD2. Looked up from germline, CDR1 is DFQATT and CDR2 is SNEGSKA (reference sequence). The trim removed 3 bases at V and 4 bases at J, leaving 9 bases unmatched. There are 15 residues in the CDR3. CDR3 nucleotides: TGCAGTGCTAGTCTCCTCGGGGGGGCCTCAGATACGCAGTATTTT. Translated: CSASLLGGASDTQYF.